The 21 T cell receptor beta chains below were found in one sample sequenced in a study of T cell responses to AZD1222 COVID-19 vaccine. Method: immunoSEQ multiplex PCR; TCRdb's copy keeps in-frame clones and lacks some. The profile shows approximately 130,000 clones, roughly 86% of them singletons. The sample consisted of peripheral blood, taken 28 days after the second AZD1222 dose. All receptors come from an adult who received the AZD1222 COVID-19 vaccine.

The genes are TRBV6-5 and TRBJ1-2; D is unresolved. Per germline, CDR1 MNHEY and CDR2 SVGAGI. This CDR3 contains 15 residues. V was shortened by 1 base and J by 8 bases, with 17 bases between the two germline ends. This CDR3 reads CASSYFLGRREGYTF. The DNA for the CDR3 is TGTGCCAGCAGTTACTTCCTAGGAAGGCGGGAAGGCTACACCTTC.

This sequence joins TRBV19 and TRBJ1-5, with TRBD1 matching over 9 bases. V lost 5 bases to trimming and J lost 3 bases; unmatched junction nucleotides: 5. The germline gives CDR1 LNHDA, CDR2 SQIVND (reference sequence). The CDR3 is 15 amino acids. CDR3 nucleotides: TGTGCCAGTAGTCCGGGACAGGGTTACAATCAGCCCCAGCATTTT. Its translation is CASSPGQGYNQPQHF.

The rearrangement joins TRBV6-6 to TRBJ1-3; 8 nucleotides line up with TRBD1. The CDR3 is 15 amino acids. The V segment lost 3 bases and the J segment 2 bases; nucleotides outside the gene matches: 3. In germline, CDR1 is MNHNY, CDR2 SVGAGI (reference sequence). CDR3 residues: CASSYTGGPGNTIYF. The CDR3 nucleotides read TGTGCCAGCAGTTATACAGGGGGACCTGGAAACACCATATATTTT.

J is TRBJ1-1 and V is TRBV6-5; 7 bases are shared with TRBD1. In germline, CDR1 is MNHEY, CDR2 SVGAGI. The CDR3 is 14 residues long. V was pared by 0 bases and J by 6 bases, with 4 bases of the junction left unmatched. The DNA for the CDR3 is TGTGCCAGCAGTTACTCGAGAGGGGGCTCTGAAGCTTTCTTT. Translated, it gives CASSYSRGGSEAFF.

The genes are TRBV7-9 and TRBJ1-6; the D gene is possibly TRBD1 (5 bases). The CDR3 is made up of 15 amino acids. The V end was cut by 5 bases, the J end by 3 bases, with 11 bases between. Germline values: CDR1 SEHNR, CDR2 FQNEAQ (reference sequence). The CDR3 DNA is TGTGCCAGCAGCGGGGAGGGGAACTATAATTCACCCCTCCACTTT. Translated: CASSGEGNYNSPLHF.

The rearrangement joins TRBV20-1 to TRBJ2-5; a weak D match, TRBD2 (6 bases). Germline V CDR1 and CDR2: DFQATT, SNEGSKA (reference sequence). V lost 3 bases and J 5 bases, leaving 13 bases between the germline ends. This CDR3 is 13 amino acids long. This CDR3 is CSASQGGKETQYF. In nucleotides, the CDR3 is TGCAGTGCTAGTCAAGGAGGGAAGGAGACCCAGTACTTC.

The genes are TRBV7-8 and TRBJ2-7; no firm D call. V was cut by 1 base and J by 0 bases, with 10 bases left in between. CDR1 and CDR2 from the germline V gene are SGHVS and FQNEAQ. The CDR3 consists of 15 residues. In nucleotides, the CDR3 is TGTGCCAGCAGCTTAGGGGCAGATCCCTCCTACGAGCAGTACTTC. Amino acid sequence: CASSLGADPSYEQYF.

The V gene is TRBV4-1, the J gene TRBJ2-7; TRBD1 aligns across 9 bases. The CDR3 has 16 residues. Unmatched junction bases numbered 5, after V lost 0 bases and J lost 2 bases. Germline V gives CDR1 MGHRA, CDR2 YSYEKL. DNA of the CDR3: TGCGCCAGCAGCCAAGATCGGCGGGACAGGGCCTACGAGCAGTACTTC. Amino acids: CASSQDRRDRAYEQYF.

The rearrangement joins TRBV6-2 or TRBV6-3 to TRBJ1-1, with unresolved D. The V gene's germline CDR1 is MNHEY and CDR2 SVGEGT. Deletions cut 0 bases from V and 0 bases from J, with 8 bases between. This CDR3 is built from 15 residues. The CDR3 coding sequence is TGTGCCAGCAGTTACTCTGAATATCTGAACACTGAAGCTTTCTTT. This sequence encodes CASSYSEYLNTEAFF.

This rearrangement joins TRBV19 to TRBJ2-7, with D perhaps matching TRBD1 (5 bases). CDR1 is LNHDA, CDR2 SQIVND, per germline (reference sequence). With 5 bases removed from V and 2 bases from J, the gap between germline ends came to 19 bases. The CDR3 has 16 amino acids. The CDR3 DNA reads TGTGCCAGTAGTCAACCCCTCCGGACACGAACCTACGAGCAGTACTTC. Encoded protein: CASSQPLRTRTYEQYF.

This clone has only a few counts. V is TRBV30 and J is TRBJ2-1; perhaps TRBD2 as D (6 bases). There are 15 residues in the CDR3. Germline V gene lookup returns CDR1 GTSNPN and CDR2 SVGIG (reference sequence). The V and J ends lost 2 bases and 9 bases respectively, with 20 bases between them. The CDR3 DNA reads TGTGCCTGGAGTTCCCTACTAGCCCGGCGTGGTGAGCAGTTCTTC. Translated: CAWSSLLARRGEQFF.

The V and J genes are TRBV19 and TRBJ1-1, with unresolved D. This CDR3 contains 14 residues. Trimming took 1 base from V and 1 from J, leaving 7 bases between them. Germline V gives CDR1 LNHDA, CDR2 SQIVND (reference sequence). The CDR3 region is CASSIVPENTEAFF. DNA for the CDR3: TGTGCCAGTAGTATAGTACCAGAGAACACTGAAGCTTTCTTT.

This chain joins TRBV27 and TRBJ2-3; 11 bases align to TRBD2. The length of the CDR3 is 18 residues. Looked up from germline, CDR1 is MNHEY and CDR2 is SMNVEV (reference sequence). V lost 4 bases, J lost 6 bases, and 15 bases stayed unmatched. Here the CDR3 reads CASSSNGLAGRGVDTQYF. The CDR3 DNA follows: TGTGCCAGCAGTTCAAACGGACTAGCGGGTAGAGGTGTCGATACGCAGTATTTT.

The chain has TRBV2 and TRBJ2-7, with 8 bases matching TRBD1. This CDR3 comprises 14 residues. V dropped 3 bases and J dropped 5; count of bases not matched to a gene: 6. Germline V CDR1 and CDR2: SNHLY, FYNNEI. CDR3 nucleotide sequence: TGTGCCAGCAGTGAGGCAGGGGGCGGGGACGAGCAGTACTTC. This translates into CASSEAGGGDEQYF.

This sequence joins TRBV7-2 and TRBJ1-4, with 9 bases fitting TRBD1. The CDR3 has 15 residues. Germline CDR1 and CDR2: SGHTA and FQGNSA. Trimming removed 6 bases from V and 7 bases from J; junction bases left unmatched: 9. CDR3 in amino acids: CASRDTGGAGEKLFF. The CDR3 nucleotides read TGTGCCAGCAGGGATACAGGGGGCGCGGGTGAAAAACTGTTTTTT.

The rearrangement joins TRBV11-2 to TRBJ1-4; D gene uncertain. The length of the CDR3 is 12 residues. Deletions cut 5 bases from V and 8 bases from J, with 9 bases between. Germline CDR1 and CDR2: SGHAT and FQNNGV. The CDR3 sequence is CASSPAGEKLFF. CDR3 bases: TGTGCCAGCAGCCCAGCGGGCGAAAAACTGTTTTTT. The variable domain in full, completed from reference TRBV11-2 and TRBJ1-4, reads EAGVAQSPRYKIIEKRQSVAFWCNPISGHATLYWYQQILGQGPKLLIQFQNNGVVDDSQLPKDRFSAERLKGVDSTLKIQPAKLEDSAVYLCASSPAGEKLFFGSGTQLSVL.

V gene TRBV7-9 combines with J gene TRBJ2-5; D is possibly TRBD1 (6 bases). The germline V and J ends were trimmed by 1 base and 5 bases, with 14 bases remaining between them. CDR3 length: 15 residues. From germline, CDR1 is SEHNR and CDR2 FQNEAQ (reference sequence). The CDR3 sequence: CASSLGAGAGETQYF. DNA of the CDR3: TGTGCCAGCAGCTTAGGGGCAGGGGCGGGTGAGACCCAGTACTTC. The full variable domain, rest sourced from reference TRBV7-9 and TRBJ2-5, is DTGVSQNPRHKITKRGQNVTFRCDPISEHNRLYWYRQTLGQGPEFLTYFQNEAQLEKSRLLSDRFSAERPKGSFSTLEIQRTEQGDSAMYLCASSLGAGAGETQYFGPGTRLLVL.

The chain combines TRBV5-5 with TRBJ1-6, with 8 bases identical to TRBD1. The CDR3 has 18 amino acids. V shed 0 bases, J shed 9 bases, and the junction held 14 bases outside the gene matches. CDR1 and CDR2 from the germline V gene are SGHKS and YYEKEE (reference sequence). For the CDR3, the DNA is TGTGCCAGCAGCTTGGAGGAGGGCAGGGGGCGAATAGGTTCACCCCTCCACTTT. It codes for CASSLEEGRGRIGSPLHF.

This chain connects TRBV6-2 or TRBV6-3 to TRBJ1-1, with 9 bases fitting TRBD1. CDR3 length: 14 amino acids. The ends lost 2 bases at V and 4 bases at J; junction bases unmatched: 2. The germline CDR1 and CDR2 sequences are MNHEY and SVGEGT. CDR3 DNA: TGTGCCAGCAGTTACCGACAGGGGGTCACTGAAGCTTTCTTT. This encodes CASSYRQGVTEAFF.

This clone was seen only a few times. V is TRBV4-2 and J is TRBJ2-7, with TRBD1 matching 8 bases. J lost 1 base, V lost 0 bases, and 2 bases had no gene match. There are 15 residues in the CDR3. Germline loops: CDR1 LGHNA, CDR2 YNFKEQ. This CDR3 reads CASSQEGTGSYEQYF. The CDR3 DNA is TGTGCCAGCAGCCAAGAGGGGACAGGTTCCTACGAGCAGTACTTC.

The rearrangement joins TRBV7-2 to TRBJ1-2, with TRBD1 matching over 8 bases. In germline, CDR1 is SGHTA, CDR2 FQGNSA. This CDR3 has 15 amino acids. J gave up 8 bases and V 5 bases, and 13 bases lay outside the gene matches. The CDR3 nucleotides are TGTGCCAGCAGCCGGGGGGTGGGACAGGCCTACGGCTACACCTTC. Protein sequence: CASSRGVGQAYGYTF.